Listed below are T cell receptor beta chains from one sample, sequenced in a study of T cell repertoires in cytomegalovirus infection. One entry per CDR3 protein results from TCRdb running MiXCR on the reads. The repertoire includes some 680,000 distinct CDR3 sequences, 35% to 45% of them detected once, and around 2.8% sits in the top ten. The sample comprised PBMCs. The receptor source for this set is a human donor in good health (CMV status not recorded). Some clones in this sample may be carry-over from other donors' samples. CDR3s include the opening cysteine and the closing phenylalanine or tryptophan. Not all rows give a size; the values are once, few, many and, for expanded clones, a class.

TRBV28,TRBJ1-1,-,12,CASRMWNTEAFF
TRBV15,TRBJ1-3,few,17,CATSRADRGLPGNTIYF
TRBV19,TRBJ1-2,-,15,CASSIQGQGSYGYTF
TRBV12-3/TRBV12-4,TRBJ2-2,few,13,CASSLSDGGELFF
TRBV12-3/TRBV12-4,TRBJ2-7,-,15,CASSLGSGQGYEQYF
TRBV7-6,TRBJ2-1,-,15,CASRPSPGPNNEQFF
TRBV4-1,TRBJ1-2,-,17,CASSPSPSSTRGYGYTF
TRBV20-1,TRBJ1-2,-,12,CSASGRNYGYTF
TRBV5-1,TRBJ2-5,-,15,CASSLRAGDQETQYF
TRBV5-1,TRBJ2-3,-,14,CASSLAPFTDTQYF
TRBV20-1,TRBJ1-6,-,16,CSARFSQAAFNSPLHF
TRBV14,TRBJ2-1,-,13,CASQGLAGDEQFF
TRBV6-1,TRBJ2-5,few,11,CASSDRTTQYF
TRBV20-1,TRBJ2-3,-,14,CSARGGNSPDTQYF
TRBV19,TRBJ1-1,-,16,CASSRDRVWMNTEAFF